Following are 28 T cell receptor beta chains from one sample sequenced in a study of CD8 T cells in Susac syndrome. It was with random hexamers that about 0.45 to 1 ug RNA was reverse transcribed. Via MiXCR, TCRdb re-called the immunoSEQ multiplex PCR reads, giving one row per CDR3 protein. The sample shows roughly 300,000 distinct CDR3 sequences, roughly 85% of them seen only once. The sequenced sample consisted of CD8+ T cells from PBMCs. The receptor source for this set is a human donor with multiple sclerosis.

The rearrangement uses TRBV28 and TRBJ1-1; perhaps TRBD1 as D (6 bases). This CDR3 comprises 16 residues. Trimming removed 7 bases from V and 1 base from J, with 19 bases in between. Germline assignment: CDR1 MDHEN and CDR2 SYDVKM. DNA for the CDR3: TGTGCCAGCACCCTGGCCCCTGGACAGCCGAACACTGAAGCTTTCTTT. Its translation: CASTLAPGQPNTEAFF.

V is TRBV14 and J is TRBJ2-1; a weak D match, TRBD2 (6 bases). This CDR3 region has 17 residues. The V gene's germline CDR1 is SGHDN and CDR2 FVKESK. V was trimmed by 0 bases and J by 3 bases, leaving 15 bases between them. As DNA, the CDR3 is TGTGCCAGCAGCCAAGATCCCCTAGCGCGATACTACAATGAGCAGTTCTTC. Its translation: CASSQDPLARYYNEQFF.

This chain joins TRBV9 and TRBJ2-3; possibly TRBD1 for D (6 bases). V shed 0 bases and J shed 10 bases, with 15 bases lying between them. The CDR3 runs 14 residues. The germline V gene encodes CDR1 SGDLS and CDR2 YYNGEE. DNA of the CDR3: TGTGCCAGCAGCGTAGAGGGGGTCGGTGGAGCGCAGTATTTT. Translation: CASSVEGVGGAQYF.

The V call is TRBV7-3, the J call TRBJ2-2, with D possibly TRBD2 on 5 matching bases. This CDR3 comprises 17 residues. V lost 0 bases, J lost 1 base, and 12 bases lay in between. Germline loops: CDR1 SGHTA, CDR2 FQGTGA. The CDR3 DNA sequence: TGTGCCAGCAGCTTAACCCCGGCTAGCTTGAACACCGGGGAGCTGTTTTTT. It yields the protein CASSLTPASLNTGELFF.

Concerning this clonotype itself: An end of the junction differs from the germline gene, which may be a read error. The rearrangement joins TRBV6-5 to TRBJ2-4; possibly TRBD2 for D (6 bases). The CDR3 has 9 residues. The V gene's germline CDR1 is MNHEY and CDR2 SVGAGI. CDR3 residues: CASTKSGDF. The CDR3 DNA reads as TGTGCCAGCACCAAATCGGGAGACTTC.

The J gene is TRBJ2-4, the V gene TRBV9; TRBD2 matches 10 bases. Losses at the gene ends were 5 bases for V and 5 bases for J; bases not matched to a gene: 7. The germline gives CDR1 SGDLS, CDR2 YYNGEE. The CDR3 is made up of 15 amino acids. This chain's CDR3 is CASSSSGRGQNIQYF. The CDR3 DNA follows: TGTGCCAGCAGTTCCAGCGGGAGGGGACAAAACATTCAGTACTTC.

The chain couples TRBV7-8 to TRBJ2-1, with 8 positions matching TRBD2. This CDR3 is 13 amino acids long. V gave up 8 bases and J gave up 7 bases; unmatched junction bases: 7. Germline V CDR1 and CDR2: SGHVS, FQNEAQ. As DNA, the CDR3 is TGTGCCAGCCAGCGGGAGTACGGGAATGAGCAGTTCTTC. This translates into CASQREYGNEQFF.

The rearrangement joins TRBV20-1 to TRBJ1-2, with 8 bases aligning to TRBD1. Germline trimming cut 7 bases from V and 7 bases from J; bases unmatched to any gene: 8. The CDR3 runs to 12 residues. From germline, CDR1 is DFQATT and CDR2 SNEGSKA (reference sequence). The CDR3 region has the DNA TGCAGTGTCCGGCAGGGGGCGGGTGGCTACACCTTC. Amino acids: CSVRQGAGGYTF.

This rearrangement joins TRBV28 to TRBJ2-7, with TRBD2 matching 13 bases. Germline CDR1 and CDR2: MDHEN and SYDVKM. The ends lost 5 bases at V and 2 bases at J; junction bases unmatched: 15. The CDR3 sequence is 19 residues long. This CDR3 is CASSTKTRTSGRPPYEQYF. As DNA, the CDR3 is TGTGCCAGCAGTACCAAAACCCGGACTAGCGGGAGACCTCCCTACGAGCAGTACTTC.

This clonotype was counted between two and nine times. This chain joins TRBV7-9 and TRBJ2-3; D call uncertain. CDR3 length equals 11 residues. Germline CDR1 is SEHNR and CDR2 is FQNEAQ (reference sequence). V lost 7 bases and J 6 bases, leaving 8 bases between the germline ends. In DNA form, the CDR3 reads TGTGCCAGCATCTCCAGGGATACGCAGTATTTT. This translates into CASISRDTQYF.

The chain uses TRBV27 and TRBJ2-2, with 9 positions matching TRBD1. Germline CDR1 reads MNHEY; CDR2 reads SMNVEV (reference sequence). V lost 4 bases to trimming and J lost 5 bases; unmatched junction nucleotides: 8. The CDR3 contains 16 residues. In DNA form, the CDR3 reads TGTGCCAGCAGTTCCGGGACAGGGTGGTGGACCGGGGAGCTGTTTTTT. This sequence encodes CASSSGTGWWTGELFF.

The J gene is TRBJ2-3, the V gene TRBV28; 12 nucleotides line up with TRBD2. Losses at the gene ends were 5 bases for V and 2 bases for J; bases not matched to a gene: 11. The CDR3 spans 18 residues. Germline V gene lookup returns CDR1 MDHEN and CDR2 SYDVKM. This CDR3 is CASSLYPSGRVPTDTQYF. The CDR3, as DNA: TGTGCCAGCAGTCTCTACCCTAGCGGGAGGGTCCCCACAGATACGCAGTATTTT. Filled out from reference TRBV28 and TRBJ2-3, the complete variable domain reads DVKVTQSSRYLVKRTGEKVFLECVQDMDHENMFWYRQDPGLGLRLIYFSYDVKMKEKGDIPEGYSVSREKKERFSLILESASTNQTSMYLCASSLYPSGRVPTDTQYFGPGTRLTVL.

This chain uses TRBV5-5 with TRBJ2-5, with 11 bases fitting TRBD1. From germline, CDR1 is SGHKS and CDR2 YYEKEE (reference sequence). The V gene end was trimmed by 5 bases and the J gene end by 5 bases; junction bases not matched to a gene: 5. This CDR3 has 14 residues. CDR3 nucleotide sequence: TGTGCCAGCAGTCGGGACAGGGGGTTGGAGACCCAGTACTTC. It translates to CASSRDRGLETQYF.

Only a few counts were recorded for this clonotype. CDR3 nucleotides: TGTGCCAGCAGCTTAGCTGGGAGGAATCAGCCCCAGCATTTT. It yields the protein CASSLAGRNQPQHF. This sequence joins TRBV7-6 and TRBJ1-5, with unresolved D. Germline lookup yields CDR1 SGHVS and CDR2 FNYEAQ. The CDR3 is 14 amino acids. V lost 0 bases and J 4 bases, leaving 7 bases between the germline ends. Full variable domain (remainder filled in from reference TRBV7-6 and TRBJ1-5): GAGVSQSPRYKVTKRGQDVALRCDPISGHVSLYWYRQALGQGPEFLTYFNYEAQQDKSGLPNDRFSAERPEGSISTLTIQRTEQRDSAMYRCASSLAGRNQPQHFGDGTRLSIL.

This clonotype turned up a few times. V usage is TRBV27 and J usage is TRBJ2-1, with TRBD2 matching over 12 bases. Unmatched junction bases numbered 1, after V lost 6 bases and J lost 4 bases. The CDR3 has 14 amino acids. CDR1 MNHEY and CDR2 SMNVEV come from the germline V gene (reference sequence). The CDR3 DNA sequence: TGTGCCAGCAGGACTAGCGGGAGTTACAATGAGCAGTTCTTC. Its protein product is CASRTSGSYNEQFF.

The rearrangement links TRBV6-2 or TRBV6-3 to TRBJ2-2; TRBD2 agrees at 7 bases. CDR3 size: 19 residues. With V trimmed by 5 bases and J by 0 bases, 15 bases remained unmatched. Per the germline V gene, CDR1 is MNHEY and CDR2 is SVGEGT. CDR3 coding DNA: TGTGCCAGCAGTAGAGCCTTCGTTGGGACTACCTCGAACACCGGGGAGCTGTTTTTT. It codes for CASSRAFVGTTSNTGELFF.

The V gene is TRBV6-1, the J gene TRBJ2-3, with TRBD2 matching over 7 bases. The germline V gene encodes CDR1 MNHNS and CDR2 SASEGT. V lost 6 bases to trimming and J lost 4 bases; unmatched junction nucleotides: 19. The CDR3 runs to 18 residues. The CDR3 protein is CASSRAGEGVWGSDTQYF. The CDR3 DNA sequence: TGTGCCAGCAGCCGGGCGGGAGAGGGCGTCTGGGGTTCAGATACGCAGTATTTT.

The rearrangement joins TRBV7-8 to TRBJ2-5, with a weak D call TRBD2 (7 bases). The CDR3 is 15 amino acids. Looked up from germline, CDR1 is SGHVS and CDR2 is FQNEAQ. V was pared by 1 base and J by 5 bases, with 14 bases between. The DNA of the CDR3 is TGTGCCAGCAGCTTAGGATGGGGGGGCGGGGAGACCCAGTACTTC. Amino acid sequence: CASSLGWGGGETQYF.

The chain has TRBV7-9 and TRBJ2-5; TRBD2 aligns across 8 bases. The length of the CDR3 is 14 residues. V lost 8 bases and J lost 4; bases outside the gene matches: 9. Germline loops: CDR1 SEHNR, CDR2 FQNEAQ (reference sequence). CDR3 sequence: CASGVAGKLETQYF. CDR3 nucleotides: TGTGCCAGCGGGGTAGCGGGAAAACTAGAGACCCAGTACTTC.

The chain carries TRBV12-3 or TRBV12-4 and TRBJ2-7; the D gene is possibly TRBD1 (5 bases). The V gene lost 5 bases and the J gene lost 2 bases, with 10 bases spanning the gap. CDR3 length: 13 residues. The CDR3 DNA follows: TGTGCCAGCAGTGGTCAGGGTGCCTACGAGCAGTACTTC. It codes for CASSGQGAYEQYF.

This chain connects TRBV7-9 to TRBJ2-3; 8 bases agree with TRBD1. The CDR3 spans 16 residues. V was clipped by 4 bases and J by 6 bases; unmatched bases: 12. Per germline, CDR1 SEHNR and CDR2 FQNEAQ (reference sequence). The CDR3 DNA follows: TGTGCCAGCAGCTCCGTACACGGGACAGGTGGGGATACGCAGTATTTT. As protein: CASSSVHGTGGDTQYF.

V and J are TRBV11-2 and TRBJ1-1; 8 bases align to TRBD1. CDR1 is SGHAT and CDR2 is FQNNGV in the germline V gene. The CDR3 totals 15 residues. The junction had 7 bases not matched to a gene; V was cut back by 1 base and J by 6 bases. The DNA for the CDR3 is TGTGCCAGCAGCTTAGGGACAGGGTGGTATGCTGAAGCTTTCTTT. It yields the protein CASSLGTGWYAEAFF.

The genes are TRBV20-1 and TRBJ2-2; 11 bases are a match to TRBD2. J was trimmed by 6 bases and V by 5 bases; bases with no gene match: 5. The CDR3 has 14 residues. Per germline, CDR1 DFQATT and CDR2 SNEGSKA (reference sequence). The CDR3 region is CSAGSGRVAGELFF. CDR3 nucleotide sequence: TGCAGTGCTGGTAGCGGGAGGGTCGCCGGGGAGCTGTTTTTT.

The chain recombines TRBV20-1 with TRBJ2-1; D not resolved. Germline assignment: CDR1 DFQATT and CDR2 SNEGSKA (reference sequence). Trimming pared 3 bases from V and 8 bases from J, leaving 17 bases between. The CDR3 consists of 14 residues. Here the CDR3 reads CSASLPPRLDEQFF. DNA for the CDR3: TGCAGTGCTAGCCTACCCCCGCGACTCGATGAGCAGTTCTTC.

The V call is TRBV12-3 or TRBV12-4, the J call TRBJ2-1; D unresolved. CDR3 size: 15 residues. V was shortened by 2 bases and J by 0 bases, with 8 bases between the two germline ends. CDR3 region: CASSLIGTSYNEQFF. CDR3 sequence (DNA): TGTGCCAGCAGTTTAATCGGTACCTCCTACAATGAGCAGTTCTTC.

The CDR3 is CASSPSISGIFTDTQYF. In DNA, the CDR3 is TGTGCCAGCAGCCCCAGCATTAGCGGGATATTCACAGATACGCAGTATTTT. The rearrangement joins TRBV9 to TRBJ2-3; 8 nucleotides agree with TRBD2. CDR1 is SGDLS and CDR2 is YYNGEE in the germline V gene. The J segment lost 2 bases and the V segment lost 4 bases, leaving 12 bases of the junction unmatched. This CDR3 has 17 amino acids.

A note on this clonotype: Mismatch with germline at one junction end may stem from a read error. This chain links TRBV20-1 with TRBJ1-1; weak D call: TRBD1 (5 bases). The length of the CDR3 is 14 residues. CDR1 is DFQATT and CDR2 is SNEGSKA in the germline V gene (reference sequence). The DNA of the CDR3 is TGCAGTGCTAGAGATGGGGGACCGAACACTGAAGTTTTCTTT. Translated, it gives CSARDGGPNTEVFF.

The chain uses TRBV28 and TRBJ2-6; weak D call: TRBD1 (6 bases). Germline V gives CDR1 MDHEN, CDR2 SYDVKM. The V gene lost 6 bases and the J gene lost 0 bases, with 18 bases spanning the gap. The CDR3 contains 18 residues. As DNA, the CDR3 is TGTGCCAGCAGCCGCCGCACTGGGGGCGTCTCTGGGGCCAACGTCCTGACTTTC. Translating it yields CASSRRTGGVSGANVLTF.